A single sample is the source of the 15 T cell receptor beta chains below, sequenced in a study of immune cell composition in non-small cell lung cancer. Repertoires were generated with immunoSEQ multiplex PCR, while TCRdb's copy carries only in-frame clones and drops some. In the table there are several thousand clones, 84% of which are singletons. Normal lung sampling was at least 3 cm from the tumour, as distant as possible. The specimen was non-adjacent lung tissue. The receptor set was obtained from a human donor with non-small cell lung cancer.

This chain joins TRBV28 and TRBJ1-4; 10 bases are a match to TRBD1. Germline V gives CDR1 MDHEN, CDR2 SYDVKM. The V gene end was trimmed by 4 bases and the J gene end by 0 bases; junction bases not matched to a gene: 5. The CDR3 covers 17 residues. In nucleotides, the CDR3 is TGTGCCAGCAGTTCCGGGACAGGGGCCTCAACTAATGAAAAACTGTTTTTT. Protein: CASSSGTGASTNEKLFF.

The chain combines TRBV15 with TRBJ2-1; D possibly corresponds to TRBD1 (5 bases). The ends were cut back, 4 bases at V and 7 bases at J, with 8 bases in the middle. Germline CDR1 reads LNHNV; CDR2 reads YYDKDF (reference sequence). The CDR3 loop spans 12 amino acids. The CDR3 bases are TGTGCCACCAGCAACCGACAGAATGAGCAGTTCTTC. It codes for CATSNRQNEQFF.

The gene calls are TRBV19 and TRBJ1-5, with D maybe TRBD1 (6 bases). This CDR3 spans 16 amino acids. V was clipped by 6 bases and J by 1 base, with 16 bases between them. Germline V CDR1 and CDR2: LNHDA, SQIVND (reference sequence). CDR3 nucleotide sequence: TGTGCCAGTAGGCTACGGGGGGCGCAAAGCAATCAGCCCCAGCATTTT. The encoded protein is CASRLRGAQSNQPQHF.

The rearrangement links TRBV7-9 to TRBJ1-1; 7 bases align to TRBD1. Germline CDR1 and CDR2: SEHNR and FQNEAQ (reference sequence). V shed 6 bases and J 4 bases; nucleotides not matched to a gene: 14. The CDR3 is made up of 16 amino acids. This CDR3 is CASSLPGGIGSTEAFF. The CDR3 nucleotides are TGTGCCAGCAGTTTACCAGGGGGAATCGGGAGCACTGAAGCTTTCTTT.

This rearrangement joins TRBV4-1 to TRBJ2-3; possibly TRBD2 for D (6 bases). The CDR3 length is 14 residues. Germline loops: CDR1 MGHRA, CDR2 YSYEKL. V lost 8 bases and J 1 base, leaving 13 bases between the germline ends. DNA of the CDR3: TGCGCCAGCCGGAGGGCCGAGGGCACAGATACGCAGTATTTT. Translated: CASRRAEGTDTQYF.

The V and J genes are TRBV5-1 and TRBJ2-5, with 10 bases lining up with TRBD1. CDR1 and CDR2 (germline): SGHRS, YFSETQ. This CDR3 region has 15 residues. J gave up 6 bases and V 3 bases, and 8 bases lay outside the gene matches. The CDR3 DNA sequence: TGCGCCAGCAGCTCCGAGGGACAGGGGCTCAAGACCCAGTACTTC. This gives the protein CASSSEGQGLKTQYF.

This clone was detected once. The CDR3 region is CASSVQVSGSSYNEQFF. The CDR3 DNA is TGTGCCAGCAGCGTACAGGTTAGCGGGAGCTCCTACAATGAGCAGTTCTTC. This chain links TRBV9 with TRBJ2-1; 9 bases fit TRBD2. V lost 1 base and J lost 0; bases outside the gene matches: 5. The CDR3 is 17 residues long. Germline loops: CDR1 SGDLS, CDR2 YYNGEE.

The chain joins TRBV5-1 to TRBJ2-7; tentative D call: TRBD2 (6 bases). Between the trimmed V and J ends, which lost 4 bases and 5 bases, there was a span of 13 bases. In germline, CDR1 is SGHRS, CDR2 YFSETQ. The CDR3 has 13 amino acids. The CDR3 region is CASSPMGGNEQYF. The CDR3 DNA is TGCGCCAGCAGCCCGATGGGAGGCAACGAGCAGTACTTC.

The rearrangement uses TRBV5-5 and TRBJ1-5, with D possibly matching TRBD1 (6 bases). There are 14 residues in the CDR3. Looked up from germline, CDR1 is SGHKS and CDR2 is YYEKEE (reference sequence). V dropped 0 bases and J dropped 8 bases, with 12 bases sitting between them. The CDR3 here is CASSLGGGWEPQHF. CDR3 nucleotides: TGTGCCAGCAGCTTGGGAGGGGGATGGGAGCCCCAGCATTTT.

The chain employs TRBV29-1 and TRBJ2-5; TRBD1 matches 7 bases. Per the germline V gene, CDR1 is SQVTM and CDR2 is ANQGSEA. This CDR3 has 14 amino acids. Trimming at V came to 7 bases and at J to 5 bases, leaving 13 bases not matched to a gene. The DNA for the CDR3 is TGCAGCGGGGTGACAGGGAACATCTGGGAGACCCAGTACTTC. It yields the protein CSGVTGNIWETQYF.

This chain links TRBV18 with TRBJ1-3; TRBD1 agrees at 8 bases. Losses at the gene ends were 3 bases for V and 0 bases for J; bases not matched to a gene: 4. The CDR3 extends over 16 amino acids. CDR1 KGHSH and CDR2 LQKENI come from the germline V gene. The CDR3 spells CASSPSTGGSGNTIYF. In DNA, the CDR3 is TGTGCCAGCTCACCCTCAACAGGGGGCTCTGGAAACACCATATATTTT.

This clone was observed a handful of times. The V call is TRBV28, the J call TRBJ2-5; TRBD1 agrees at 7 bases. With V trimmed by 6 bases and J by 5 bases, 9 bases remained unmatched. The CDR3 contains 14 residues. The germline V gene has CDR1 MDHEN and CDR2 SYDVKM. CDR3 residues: CASSRGQAGETQYF. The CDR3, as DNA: TGTGCCAGCAGCCGTGGACAGGCGGGCGAGACCCAGTACTTC.

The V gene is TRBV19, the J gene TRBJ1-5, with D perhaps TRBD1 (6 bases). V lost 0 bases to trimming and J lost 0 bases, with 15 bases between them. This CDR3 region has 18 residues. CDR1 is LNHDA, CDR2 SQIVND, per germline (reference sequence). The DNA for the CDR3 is TGTGCCAGTAGTATAGAAATCCCACAGGGCAATAGCAATCAGCCCCAGCATTTT. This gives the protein CASSIEIPQGNSNQPQHF.

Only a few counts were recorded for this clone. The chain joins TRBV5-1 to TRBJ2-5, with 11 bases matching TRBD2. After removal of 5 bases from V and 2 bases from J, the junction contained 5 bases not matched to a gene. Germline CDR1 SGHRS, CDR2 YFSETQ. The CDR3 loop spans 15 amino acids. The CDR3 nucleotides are TGCGCCAGCAGGGCGACTAGCGGGGCTCAAGAGACCCAGTACTTC. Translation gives CASRATSGAQETQYF.

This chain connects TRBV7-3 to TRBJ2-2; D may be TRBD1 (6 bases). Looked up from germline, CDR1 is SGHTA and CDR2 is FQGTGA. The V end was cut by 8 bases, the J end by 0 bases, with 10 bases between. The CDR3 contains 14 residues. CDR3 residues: CASGDRSNTGELFF. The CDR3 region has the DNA TGTGCCAGCGGCGACAGGTCGAACACCGGGGAGCTGTTTTTT.